Below, 25 T cell receptor beta chains from the same sample are listed, as sequenced in a study of beta chain features in type 1 diabetes. Reverse transcription of all isolated RNA meant that expressed TCRB transcripts were sequenced. Produced via immunoSEQ multiplex PCR; TCRdb's table is partial and in-frame only. The data contain roughly 610,000 clones, less than 20% of them singletons. Sequencing used naive CD4+ T cells from blood. Source of these receptors: a man in his late teens or twenties in good health.

The rearrangement joins TRBV18 to TRBJ1-2; D gene ambiguous. The CDR3 is 13 amino acids. V was shortened by 3 bases and J by 5 bases, with 10 bases between the two germline ends. CDR1 KGHSH and CDR2 LQKENI come from the germline V gene. CDR3 loop: CASSPDRLYGYTF. The CDR3 DNA follows: TGTGCCAGCTCACCGGACCGCTTGTATGGCTACACCTTC.

J is TRBJ2-7 and V is TRBV5-1; D is tentatively TRBD1 or TRBD2 (5 bases each). Germline V gene data show CDR1 as SGHRS and CDR2 as YFSETQ. V was shortened by 2 bases and J by 0 bases, with 15 bases between the two germline ends. This CDR3 contains 16 residues. The CDR3 protein is CASSFLSGTGSYEQYF. The CDR3 coding sequence is TGCGCCAGCAGCTTCCTATCCGGGACGGGCTCCTACGAGCAGTACTTC.

This clone was seen a handful of times. J is TRBJ1-5 and V is TRBV28; D possibly corresponds to TRBD1 (6 bases). The V and J ends lost 3 bases and 4 bases respectively, with 13 bases between them. Germline loops: CDR1 MDHEN, CDR2 SYDVKM. The CDR3 spans 15 residues. In DNA, the CDR3 is TGTGCCAGCAGTTTGCTTGGCCAGGGGAATCAGCCCCAGCATTTT. Amino acids: CASSLLGQGNQPQHF.

The V and J genes are TRBV10-3 and TRBJ2-7; D gene uncertain. CDR3 size: 12 residues. Trimming took 2 bases from V and 6 from J, leaving 8 bases between them. Germline CDR1 ENHRY, CDR2 SYGVKD. The CDR3 protein is CAISERHAEQYF. The DNA for the CDR3 is TGTGCCATCAGTGAGAGGCATGCCGAGCAGTACTTC.

The chain employs TRBV4-3 and TRBJ2-1; 7 positions agree with TRBD1. The CDR3 totals 20 residues. Germline V gene lookup returns CDR1 LGHNA and CDR2 YSLEER. The trim removed 1 base at V and 4 bases at J, leaving 19 bases unmatched. The CDR3 loop reads CASSQALGFVLGQAYNEQFF. The CDR3 DNA is TGCGCCAGCAGCCAAGCATTGGGGTTTGTCCTCGGACAGGCATACAATGAGCAGTTCTTC.

The chain recombines TRBV25-1 with TRBJ1-6, with D possibly TRBD1 on 6 matching bases. This CDR3 contains 17 residues. V lost 4 bases and J 11 bases, leaving 24 bases between the germline ends. Germline V gene lookup returns CDR1 MGHDK and CDR2 SYGVNS. The CDR3: CASSGSLGGRPSTPLHF. CDR3 sequence (DNA): TGTGCCAGCAGTGGGAGTTTGGGGGGCAGACCCTCTACACCCCTCCACTTT. The full variable domain, completed using reference TRBV25-1 and TRBJ1-6, is EADIYQTPRYLVIGTGKKITLECSQTMGHDKMYWYQQDPGMELHLIHYSYGVNSTEKGDLSSESTVSRIRTEHFPLTLESARPSHTSQYLCASSGSLGGRPSTPLHFGNGTRLTVT.

The table lists this clone with a few counts. The V call is TRBV12-5, the J call TRBJ2-7; D not resolved. V lost 7 bases and J lost 4, with 14 bases in between. The CDR3 runs to 13 residues. The germline V gene has CDR1 LGHNT and CDR2 FRNRAP. CDR3 amino acids: CASATNPGYEQYF. The CDR3, as DNA: TGTGCTAGTGCCACCAACCCCGGGTACGAGCAGTACTTC.

In its sample, this clone was seen a few times. The chain combines TRBV28 with TRBJ2-3, with D perhaps matching TRBD2 (6 bases). The germline V and J ends were trimmed by 2 bases and 4 bases, with 7 bases remaining between them. From germline, CDR1 is MDHEN and CDR2 SYDVKM. The CDR3 length is 13 residues. The CDR3 protein is CASSLGGSDTQYF. The CDR3 DNA reads TGTGCCAGCAGTTTAGGAGGGTCAGATACGCAGTATTTT.

There are a few counts of this clone. V is TRBV29-1 and J is TRBJ1-1; a possible D gene is TRBD1 (5 bases). Germline loops: CDR1 SQVTM, CDR2 ANQGSEA. V lost 6 bases and J lost 5, with 13 bases in between. The length of the CDR3 is 12 residues. The CDR3 sequence: CSVKRGDTEAFF. Written as DNA, the CDR3 is TGCAGCGTGAAAAGAGGGGATACTGAAGCTTTCTTT. Supplemented by reference TRBV29-1 and TRBJ1-1, the full variable domain reads SAVISQKPSRDICQRGTSLTIQCQVDSQVTMMFWYRQQPGQSLTLIATANQGSEATYESGFVIDKFPISRPNLTFSTLTVSNMSPEDSSIYLCSVKRGDTEAFFGQGTRLTVV.

J is TRBJ2-3 and V is TRBV21-1; TRBD2, the D gene given by the table, was not confirmed from the DNA. TRBV21-1 is noted as a pseudogene. The CDR3 runs to 16 residues. In DNA form, the CDR3 reads TGTGCCAGCAGAATAACTAGCGGTGATAGCACAGATACGCAGTATTTT. This sequence encodes CASRITSGDSTDTQYF.

This chain connects TRBV9 to TRBJ2-5; D gene unclear. The CDR3 is 14 residues long. V lost 0 bases to trimming and J lost 4 bases, with 10 bases between them. Germline values: CDR1 SGDLS, CDR2 YYNGEE. The CDR3 DNA sequence: TGTGCCAGCAGCGTAGCGGCGGTCCCAGAGACCCAGTACTTC. Its protein product is CASSVAAVPETQYF.

In regard to this clone: This may stem from a read error, because a much larger clone lies one nucleotide away. The J gene is TRBJ2-3, the V gene TRBV10-3; D is ambiguous. This CDR3 contains 11 residues. The germline CDR1 and CDR2 sequences are ENHRY and SYGVKD. The CDR3: CASSFTDTQYF. DNA for the CDR3: TGTGCCAGCAGTTTCACAGATACGCAGTATTTT.

This clone turned up a few times. This CDR3 is also generated by other DNA sequences in the sample. V usage is TRBV29-1 and J usage is TRBJ1-1, with D perhaps TRBD1 (6 bases). This CDR3 is built from 12 residues. Germline CDR1 and CDR2: SQVTM and ANQGSEA. V was cut by 7 bases and J by 0 bases, with 9 bases left in between. CDR3 sequence: CSAGQLNTEAFF. Here the CDR3 DNA reads TGCAGCGCTGGACAGCTGAACACTGAAGCTTTCTTT.

The CDR3 spells CASRLDRLIPRIFNQPQHF. The CDR3 DNA follows: TGTGCCAGCAGATTAGACAGGTTAATCCCTCGAATTTTCAATCAGCCCCAGCATTTT. The V call is TRBV28, the J call TRBJ1-5; maybe TRBD1 (6 bases). V was shortened by 6 bases and J by 3 bases, with 27 bases between the two germline ends. In germline, CDR1 is MDHEN, CDR2 SYDVKM. The CDR3 is 19 amino acids.

This clone was seen more than once but under ten times. The rearrangement joins TRBV15 to TRBJ1-1; a possible D gene is TRBD1 (5 bases). Trimming removed 0 bases at V and 0 bases at J, with 8 bases between. Germline V gives CDR1 LNHNV, CDR2 YYDKDF (reference sequence). This CDR3 comprises 15 residues. The CDR3 DNA is TGTGCCACCAGCAGAGATCTGGGGGTGAACACTGAAGCTTTCTTT. It translates to CATSRDLGVNTEAFF.

This clone was detected only a few times. V and J are TRBV7-3 and TRBJ2-1, with 7 bases identical to TRBD2. Germline V gives CDR1 SGHTA, CDR2 FQGTGA. The CDR3 covers 15 residues. J lost 2 bases, V lost 5 bases, and 6 bases had no gene match. The CDR3, as DNA: TGTGCCAGCAGCGAGGTGAGCGGGACCTACAATGAGCAGTTCTTC. As protein: CASSEVSGTYNEQFF.

The gene calls are TRBV12-5 and TRBJ1-5; possibly TRBD1 for D (5 bases). This CDR3 contains 13 residues. Germline CDR1 reads LGHNT; CDR2 reads FRNRAP. Trimming took off 6 bases at V and 4 bases at J, with 10 bases between the two ends. The CDR3 is CASGPQGNQPQHF. The DNA for the CDR3 is TGTGCTAGTGGCCCCCAGGGAAATCAGCCCCAGCATTTT.

CDR3 protein: CASSLVPRGSYTEAFF. DNA of the CDR3: TGTGCCAGCAGCTTAGTCCCCAGGGGAAGTTACACTGAAGCTTTCTTT. The rearrangement links TRBV7-9 to TRBJ1-1, with a weak D call TRBD1 (6 bases). In germline, CDR1 is SEHNR, CDR2 FQNEAQ (reference sequence). The CDR3 is 16 residues long. V shed 1 base and J shed 3 bases, with 15 bases lying between them.

V and J are TRBV19 and TRBJ2-4; 7 nucleotides line up with TRBD2. The V gene end was trimmed by 7 bases and the J gene end by 0 bases; junction bases not matched to a gene: 9. The CDR3 length is 16 residues. Per the germline V gene, CDR1 is LNHDA and CDR2 is SQIVND (reference sequence). Here the CDR3 reads CASMGGDVGAKNIQYF. CDR3 DNA: TGTGCCAGTATGGGGGGGGACGTCGGAGCCAAAAACATTCAGTACTTC.

This clone was found a few times. The rearrangement links TRBV9 to TRBJ2-5; possibly TRBD1 for D (6 bases). Germline CDR1 reads SGDLS; CDR2 reads YYNGEE. V shed 4 bases and J shed 2 bases, with 12 bases lying between them. CDR3 length equals 14 residues. As DNA, the CDR3 is TGTGCCAGCAGCAGAGCTGGACAGCAAGAGACCCAGTACTTC. Its translation is CASSRAGQQETQYF.

J is TRBJ1-3 and V is TRBV28; D unresolved. CDR3 length: 14 residues. V lost 5 bases and J lost 3, with 11 bases in between. Germline assignment: CDR1 MDHEN and CDR2 SYDVKM. CDR3 amino acids: CASSRETRGNTIYF. The CDR3 DNA is TGTGCCAGCAGTCGCGAGACGCGTGGAAACACCATATATTTT.

The rearrangement joins TRBV15 to TRBJ2-6, with D possibly matching TRBD1 (5 bases). Trimming pared 0 bases from V and 0 bases from J, leaving 15 bases between. The germline V gene has CDR1 LNHNV and CDR2 YYDKDF (reference sequence). This CDR3 has 19 amino acids. The CDR3 loop reads CATSRDWGRDFSGANVLTF. The CDR3 coding sequence is TGTGCCACCAGCAGAGATTGGGGCAGGGATTTCTCTGGGGCCAACGTCCTGACTTTC.

A few counts support this clone. The chain combines TRBV5-4 with TRBJ2-7; 15 nucleotides align to TRBD2. The CDR3 consists of 17 residues. The V gene's germline CDR1 is SGHNT and CDR2 YYREEE (reference sequence). The V gene end was trimmed by 0 bases and the J gene end by 3 bases; junction bases not matched to a gene: 4. The CDR3 loop is CASSLGGTSGGIYEQYF. DNA of the CDR3: TGTGCCAGCAGCTTGGGAGGGACTAGCGGGGGGATCTACGAGCAGTACTTC.

V gene TRBV19 combines with J gene TRBJ1-5, with a possible D match to TRBD1 (5 bases). The CDR3 has 18 residues. The V gene lost 9 bases and the J gene lost 0 bases, with 24 bases spanning the gap. CDR1 is LNHDA, CDR2 SQIVND, per germline (reference sequence). CDR3 bases: TGTGCCAGCCTGGATGGGGGGGTGGTGGCATATAGCAATCAGCCCCAGCATTTT. This sequence encodes CASLDGGVVAYSNQPQHF.

This clone was seen more than once but under ten times. The J gene is TRBJ1-4, the V gene TRBV7-2; a weak D match, TRBD1 (6 bases). CDR1 is SGHTA and CDR2 is FQGNSA in the germline V gene. Trimming removed 8 bases at V and 0 bases at J, with 13 bases between. The CDR3 consists of 15 residues. CDR3 amino acids: CASPGTTPTNEKLFF. The CDR3 region has the DNA TGTGCCAGCCCTGGGACAACTCCAACTAATGAAAAACTGTTTTTT.